The T cell receptor beta chain under discussion was sequenced for a study of cytomegalovirus exposure and HLA in healthy donors. General study results and limits: Cytomegalovirus status was reportedly diagnosed by the classifier with high specificity and sensitivity. TCR beta chains numbering some 160 were designated cytomegalovirus-associated.

The donors were members of the roughly 130-subject validation cohort (separate from the approximately 670-subject first cohort). The CDR3 length is 15 residues. Germline lookup yields CDR1 SGHRS and CDR2 YFSETQ. The V gene lost 0 bases and the J gene lost 5 bases, with 14 bases spanning the gap. Repertoires were generated with immunoSEQ multiplex PCR, while TCRdb's copy carries only in-frame clones and drops some. This sample carries tens of thousands of clones, less than 90% of them seen once, and the ten largest clones take roughly an eighth. This clone was counted between two and nine times. Antigen: not known.

The chain recombines TRBV5-1 with TRBJ2-5, with D possibly TRBD2 on 5 matching bases. The TCR originated in a woman between 18 and 29 years old in good health and CMV-seropositive. Sample: PBMCs. CDR3 in DNA: TGCGCCAGCAGCTTGGCTGGACTGCTCGAGGAGACCCAGTACTTC. Translated, it gives CASSLAGLLEETQYF.